These 18 T cell receptor beta chains originate from one sample sequenced in a study of shared clonotypes between healthy human individuals. Data came from immunoSEQ multiplex PCR; TCRdb stores just in-frame clones and leaves some out. The repertoire has some 660,000 clones, around 73% of them found once; the top ten carry around 1.7%. The specimen sequenced was memory CD4+ T cells sorted from blood. The subset is: CD45RA-negative fraction. These receptors were taken from a woman aged 25 to 45 in good health.

V and J are TRBV5-1 and TRBJ2-2; no clear D. CDR1 is SGHRS, CDR2 YFSETQ, per germline. V was trimmed by 2 bases and J by 0 bases, leaving 14 bases between them. The CDR3 loop spans 17 amino acids. The CDR3 spells CASSFLQPTPNTGELFF. The CDR3 coding sequence is TGCGCCAGCAGCTTTCTACAGCCTACGCCGAACACCGGGGAGCTGTTTTTT.

This clone occurred many times. The same CDR3 can be traced to other DNA sequences in this sample. The rearrangement joins TRBV28 to TRBJ2-7, with 10 bases matching TRBD1. Germline V gene data show CDR1 as MDHEN and CDR2 as SYDVKM. This CDR3 has 15 amino acids. After removal of 7 bases from V and 0 bases from J, the junction contained 6 bases not matched to a gene. CDR3 in DNA: TGTGCCAGCACCTCGGGACAGGGGTCCTCCTACGAGCAGTACTTC. Translated, it gives CASTSGQGSSYEQYF. Together with reference TRBV28 and TRBJ2-7, the CDR3 gives the full variable domain: DVKVTQSSRYLVKRTGEKVFLECVQDMDHENMFWYRQDPGLGLRLIYFSYDVKMKEKGDIPEGYSVSREKKERFSLILESASTNQTSMYLCASTSGQGSSYEQYFGPGTRLTVT.

The V and J genes are TRBV10-1 and TRBJ2-7, with D possibly TRBD1 on 6 matching bases. This CDR3 contains 13 residues. Germline CDR1 and CDR2: WNHNN and SYGVQD (reference sequence). With 5 bases removed from V and 3 bases from J, the gap between germline ends came to 11 bases. Written as DNA, the CDR3 is TGCGCCAGCAGTAAACAGGGAAACTACGAGCAGTACTTC. It codes for CASSKQGNYEQYF.

The chain joins TRBV27 to TRBJ1-1, with a possible D match to TRBD1 (6 bases). Trimming removed 2 bases at V and 0 bases at J, with 13 bases between. CDR1 is MNHEY and CDR2 is SMNVEV in the germline V gene (reference sequence). The CDR3 sequence is 16 residues long. The CDR3 nucleotides are TGTGCCAGCAGTTTACGCCGACAGGAACTGAACACTGAAGCTTTCTTT. Translation: CASSLRRQELNTEAFF.

The chain combines TRBV29-1 with TRBJ1-2; no definite D call. The CDR3 sequence is 11 residues long. Germline V CDR1 and CDR2: SQVTM, ANQGSEA. V dropped 4 bases and J dropped 7 bases, with 10 bases sitting between them. CDR3 region: CSVGTLTGYTF. CDR3 bases: TGCAGCGTTGGTACGCTCACTGGCTACACCTTC.

The chain uses TRBV5-6 and TRBJ1-5; D is undetermined. This CDR3 is 16 amino acids long. V lost 1 base and J 7 bases, leaving 18 bases between the germline ends. Looked up from germline, CDR1 is SGHDT and CDR2 is YYEEEE. The CDR3, as DNA: TGTGCCAGCAGCTTGCGGTCGGTCGAGACGGGACAGCCCCAGCATTTT. As protein: CASSLRSVETGQPQHF.

In its sample, this clone was seen many times. The chain has TRBV7-9 and TRBJ1-1; D is ambiguous. The length of the CDR3 is 13 residues. V shed 5 bases and J shed 0 bases, with 7 bases lying between them. In germline, CDR1 is SEHNR, CDR2 FQNEAQ (reference sequence). CDR3 sequence (DNA): TGTGCCAGCAGCGCGGTGGTGAACACTGAAGCTTTCTTT. Amino acid sequence: CASSAVVNTEAFF.

The CDR3 loop is CASSYGLAGAYEQYF. The CDR3 nucleotides read TGTGCCAGCAGTTACGGACTAGCGGGAGCCTACGAGCAGTACTTC. V gene TRBV6-5 combines with J gene TRBJ2-7, with 13 bases that match TRBD2. The CDR3 runs 15 residues. CDR1 is MNHEY and CDR2 is SVGAGI in the germline V gene. The trim removed 2 bases at V and 2 bases at J, leaving 0 bases unmatched.

The rearrangement uses TRBV9 and TRBJ1-1; D not resolved. V was trimmed by 2 bases and J by 0 bases, leaving 8 bases between them. Germline assignment: CDR1 SGDLS and CDR2 YYNGEE. The CDR3 extends over 14 amino acids. CDR3 in DNA: TGTGCCAGCAGCGTGGGGTACATGAACACTGAAGCTTTCTTT. Protein product: CASSVGYMNTEAFF.

The V call is TRBV4-2, the J call TRBJ2-5; TRBD2 matches at 8 bases. Germline lookup yields CDR1 LGHNA and CDR2 YNFKEQ. The V segment lost 2 bases and the J segment 5 bases; nucleotides outside the gene matches: 7. This CDR3 is 15 amino acids long. CDR3 DNA sequence: TGTGCCAGCAGCCAACTACCTAGCGGGTCGGAGACCCAGTACTTC. Protein product: CASSQLPSGSETQYF.

V and J are TRBV28 and TRBJ2-7; the D gene is possibly TRBD1 (5 bases). This CDR3 has 15 amino acids. From germline, CDR1 is MDHEN and CDR2 SYDVKM. V lost 5 bases, J lost 3 bases, and 17 bases lay in between. CDR3 DNA: TGTGCCAGCAGTGTAGACAGAATTTCCCTCTACGAGCAGTACTTC. Protein product: CASSVDRISLYEQYF.

The gene calls are TRBV6-1 and TRBJ1-3; 8 nucleotides align to TRBD1. The CDR3 has 14 amino acids. Trimming took 1 base from V and 4 from J; bases not matched to a gene: 0. Looked up from germline, CDR1 is MNHNS and CDR2 is SASEGT. The CDR3, as DNA: TGTGCCAGCAGTGAAGGACAGGGGGGAAACACCATATATTTT. This gives the protein CASSEGQGGNTIYF.

This chain connects TRBV7-9 to TRBJ1-4; weak D call: TRBD1 (6 bases). The CDR3 contains 14 residues. Looked up from germline, CDR1 is SEHNR and CDR2 is FQNEAQ (reference sequence). The V and J ends lost 3 bases and 3 bases respectively, with 8 bases between them. CDR3 region: CASSLGGANEKLFF. For the CDR3, the DNA is TGTGCCAGCAGCTTGGGGGGCGCTAATGAAAAACTGTTTTTT. Together with reference TRBV7-9 and TRBJ1-4, the CDR3 gives the full variable domain: DTGVSQNPRHKITKRGQNVTFRCDPISEHNRLYWYRQTLGQGPEFLTYFQNEAQLEKSRLLSDRFSAERPKGSFSTLEIQRTEQGDSAMYLCASSLGGANEKLFFGSGTQLSVL.

This clone was recorded many times. CDR3 in DNA: TGTGCCAGCCGAGGGGCGGCTTACCGCCAAGAGACCCAGTACTTC. This sequence encodes CASRGAAYRQETQYF. The chain is built from TRBV28 and TRBJ2-5; D may match TRBD1 or TRBD2 (5 bases each). The CDR3 runs to 15 residues. Trimming stripped 8 bases from V and 1 base from J, with 17 bases between. Per germline, CDR1 MDHEN and CDR2 SYDVKM.

This chain links TRBV5-1 with TRBJ1-1; D is possibly TRBD1 (6 bases). Germline CDR1 SGHRS, CDR2 YFSETQ. CDR3 length: 15 amino acids. Trimming pared 3 bases from V and 5 bases from J, leaving 17 bases between. DNA for the CDR3: TGCGCCAGCAGCTCCTCCGGGACCCAGGGGACTGAAGCTTTCTTT. This sequence encodes CASSSSGTQGTEAFF.

J is TRBJ2-2 and V is TRBV7-3; D remains ambiguous. V shed 8 bases and J shed 3 bases, with 10 bases lying between them. This CDR3 comprises 13 residues. Looked up from germline, CDR1 is SGHTA and CDR2 is FQGTGA. The CDR3 reads CASGSSHTGELFF. CDR3 DNA: TGTGCCAGCGGGTCCAGTCACACCGGGGAGCTGTTTTTT. The full variable domain, with the rest looked up from reference TRBV7-3 and TRBJ2-2, is GAGVSQTPSNKVTEKGKYVELRCDPISGHTALYWYRQSLGQGPEFLIYFQGTGAADDSGLPNDRFFAVRPEGSVSTLKIQRTERGDSAVYLCASGSSHTGELFFGEGSRLTVL.

The chain employs TRBV11-2 and TRBJ2-5, with 16 bases that match TRBD2. Trimming cost V 5 bases and J 4 bases; bases outside gene matches: 13. The CDR3 is 19 amino acids. Germline-derived CDR1 and CDR2 are SGHAT and FQNNGV. CDR3: CASSLTGTSGRAGGETQYF. The CDR3, as DNA: TGTGCCAGCAGCCTAACCGGGACTAGCGGGAGGGCAGGAGGAGAGACCCAGTACTTC.

The chain carries TRBV28 and TRBJ2-7; D unclear. In germline, CDR1 is MDHEN, CDR2 SYDVKM. V was cut by 3 bases and J by 1 base, with 10 bases left in between. This CDR3 has 14 amino acids. The CDR3 sequence: CASSFLLQSYEQYF. The CDR3 coding sequence is TGTGCCAGCAGTTTTTTGTTACAATCCTACGAGCAGTACTTC.